These 29 T cell receptor beta chains were all obtained from the same sample, sequenced in a study of CD8 T cells in ankylosing spondylitis. TCRdb re-called the 5' RACE reads with MiXCR, one entry per CDR3 protein. The sample yields 100,000 to 150,000 distinct CDR3 sequences, 7% to 10% seen once. The sequenced material came from blood, either unsorted or a sorted T cell fraction (not recorded which). The receptors come from a male donor with ankylosing spondylitis or in good health (not recorded which).

CDR3 nucleotide sequence: TGCAGTGCCACCCGGGACTTTCTTCCCCACGAGCAGTACTTC. Translating gives CSATRDFLPHEQYF. The chain recombines TRBV20-1 with TRBJ2-7, with a weak D call TRBD2 (6 bases). This CDR3 is built from 14 residues. With 6 bases removed from V and 5 bases from J, the gap between germline ends came to 20 bases. Germline CDR1 reads DFQATT; CDR2 reads SNEGSKA (reference sequence).

The CDR3 DNA is TGCGCCAGCAGCCCTCGACTGGACACAGATACGCAGTATTTT. Amino acids: CASSPRLDTDTQYF. The J gene is TRBJ2-3, the V gene TRBV5-1; the D is unclear. The CDR3 covers 14 residues. CDR1 SGHRS and CDR2 YFSETQ come from the germline V gene. Trimming left V 4 bases short and J 2 bases short, with 11 bases between.

This clonotype was detected ten times or more. The rearrangement links TRBV7-2 to TRBJ2-7; possibly TRBD1 for D (6 bases). V lost 5 bases, J lost 0 bases, and 14 bases lay in between. This CDR3 is 15 amino acids long. CDR1 is SGHTA and CDR2 is FQGNSA in the germline V gene. CDR3: CASSLTGVSSYEQYF. Written as DNA, the CDR3 is TGTGCCAGCAGCCTGACAGGAGTGAGCTCCTACGAGCAGTACTTC.

V and J are TRBV29-1 and TRBJ1-2, with TRBD1 as a possible D gene (5 bases). V shed 0 bases and J shed 4 bases, with 12 bases lying between them. This CDR3 region has 14 residues. Germline-derived CDR1 and CDR2 are SQVTM and ANQGSEA. The CDR3 is CSVEEGRVSYGYTF. The CDR3 nucleotides are TGCAGCGTTGAAGAGGGCAGGGTTTCCTATGGCTACACCTTC.

At least ten counts were recorded for this clonotype. The chain joins TRBV4-3 to TRBJ1-1, with D perhaps TRBD1 (6 bases). Germline V gene data show CDR1 as LGHNA and CDR2 as YSLEER. V was cut by 0 bases and J by 12 bases, with 20 bases left in between. The CDR3 is 15 amino acids. The CDR3 DNA follows: TGCGCCAGCAGCCAAGAATTCCTCAGGGGTCTCCAATCTTTCTTT. Protein sequence: CASSQEFLRGLQSFF.

This clonotype was observed a single time. Given a much more abundant clone one base away, this may be a read error. The chain has TRBV5-1 and TRBJ2-1, with 10 bases lining up with TRBD2. The CDR3 is 18 amino acids. Germline CDR1 reads SGHRS; CDR2 reads YFSETQ. Written as DNA, the CDR3 is TGCACCAGCAGCTTGGAGCCTAGCGGGAGATCGGCCTACAATGAGCAGTTCTTC. Amino acid sequence: CTSSLEPSGRSAYNEQFF.

At least ten counts were recorded for this clonotype. The rearrangement uses TRBV3-1 and TRBJ2-4; D may be TRBD1 or TRBD2 (5 bases each). The CDR3 is 17 residues long. Germline V lookup: CDR1 LGHDT, CDR2 YNNKEL (reference sequence). Trimming cost V 4 bases and J 0 bases, with 16 bases left between them. CDR3 loop: CASSPGTAELAKNIQYF. CDR3 nucleotide sequence: TGTGCCAGCAGCCCGGGGACCGCCGAATTAGCCAAAAACATTCAGTACTTC.

This clonotype was seen only a few times. CDR3 sequence reads: CATSEGRSLEQYF. The CDR3 DNA sequence: TGTGCCACCAGTGAAGGAAGGTCATTAGAGCAGTACTTC. V usage is TRBV24-1 and J usage is TRBJ2-7; D unresolved. Trimming stripped 4 bases from V and 7 bases from J, with 13 bases between. CDR1 KGHDR and CDR2 SFDVKD come from the germline V gene. The CDR3 loop spans 13 amino acids.

The chain links TRBV7-9 to TRBJ2-7; a weak D match, TRBD2 (6 bases). V lost 3 bases, J lost 6 bases, and 12 bases lay in between. The germline CDR1 and CDR2 sequences are SEHNR and FQNEAQ (reference sequence). This CDR3 is built from 13 residues. The CDR3 reads CASSFRRESEQYF. In DNA, the CDR3 is TGTGCCAGCAGCTTTAGGCGGGAAAGCGAGCAGTACTTC. The full variable domain, completed using reference TRBV7-9 and TRBJ2-7, is DTGVSQNPRHKITKRGQNVTFRCDPISEHNRLYWYRQTLGQGPEFLTYFQNEAQLEKSRLLSDRFSAERPKGSFSTLEIQRTEQGDSAMYLCASSFRRESEQYFGPGTRLTVT.

This clonotype was observed at least ten times. The chain links TRBV10-3 to TRBJ2-1; D perhaps matches TRBD2 (6 bases). The CDR3 totals 14 residues. Germline V CDR1 and CDR2: ENHRY, SYGVKD. V was trimmed by 5 bases and J by 0 bases, leaving 8 bases between them. The CDR3 DNA reads as TGTGCCATCAGTCCGGAGGGCTCCTACAATGAGCAGTTCTTC. This encodes CAISPEGSYNEQFF.

This clonotype has a count of ten or more. The chain uses TRBV9 and TRBJ2-1; D is unresolved. The length of the CDR3 is 15 residues. The germline V and J ends were trimmed by 4 bases and 3 bases, with 14 bases remaining between them. Germline CDR1 and CDR2: SGDLS and YYNGEE. CDR3 in DNA: TGTGCCAGCAGCCCCCCGGAGTCTGGCTACAATGAGCAGTTCTTC. It codes for CASSPPESGYNEQFF.

A single count supports this clonotype. The J gene is TRBJ2-1, the V gene TRBV20-1; 14 nucleotides line up with TRBD2. The CDR3 totals 17 residues. CDR1 and CDR2 from the germline V gene are DFQATT and SNEGSKA (reference sequence). In nucleotides, the CDR3 is TGCTGCTTCTGGGAGGGACTAGCGGGAGAACTTTACAATGAGCAGTTCTTC. It is translated as CCFWEGLAGELYNEQFF.

The CDR3 loop is CASSLASGSHDEQFF. CDR3 sequence (DNA): TGCGCCAGCAGCTTGGCTAGCGGGAGCCATGATGAGCAGTTCTTC. The chain is built from TRBV5-1 and TRBJ2-1; 10 bases are a match to TRBD2. The CDR3 runs to 15 residues. V was pared by 0 bases and J by 8 bases, with 5 bases of the junction left unmatched. The germline V gene encodes CDR1 SGHRS and CDR2 YFSETQ. Full variable domain (outside the CDR3, taken from reference TRBV5-1 and TRBJ2-1): KAGVTQTPRYLIKTRGQQVTLSCSPISGHRSVSWYQQTPGQGLQFLFEYFSETQRNKGNFPGRFSGRQFSNSRSEMNVSTLELGDSALYLCASSLASGSHDEQFFGPGTRLTVL.

The table lists this clonotype with many counts. The J gene is TRBJ2-5, the V gene TRBV29-1, with D possibly matching TRBD1 (5 bases). Trimming shortened V by 4 bases and J by 1 base, and 10 bases separated the two germline ends. The germline gives CDR1 SQVTM, CDR2 ANQGSEA. This CDR3 is built from 13 residues. The CDR3 DNA reads TGCAGCGTTGGGGGCAGCCGCCAAGAGACCCAGTACTTC. Translated, it gives CSVGGSRQETQYF.

The V call is TRBV7-9, the J call TRBJ2-1, with 7 positions matching TRBD1. The germline CDR1 and CDR2 sequences are SEHNR and FQNEAQ (reference sequence). This CDR3 is 13 amino acids long. V lost 5 bases to trimming and J lost 8 bases; unmatched junction nucleotides: 6. CDR3 residues: CASSQYRGDEQFF. CDR3 coding DNA: TGTGCCAGCAGCCAGTACAGGGGCGATGAGCAGTTCTTC. The whole variable domain, remainder taken from reference TRBV7-9 and TRBJ2-1, is DTGVSQNPRHKITKRGQNVTFRCDPISEHNRLYWYRQTLGQGPEFLTYFQNEAQLEKSRLLSDRFSAERPKGSFSTLEIQRTEQGDSAMYLCASSQYRGDEQFFGPGTRLTVL.

This clonotype has at least ten counts. The chain couples TRBV27 to TRBJ2-7; D is ambiguous. V dropped 3 bases and J dropped 3 bases, with 9 bases sitting between them. Germline lookup yields CDR1 MNHEY and CDR2 SMNVEV (reference sequence). This CDR3 spans 13 amino acids. CDR3 DNA: TGTGCCAGCAGTTTCAATGGTAACTACGAGCAGTACTTC. Translation: CASSFNGNYEQYF.

This chain connects TRBV20-1 to TRBJ1-2; 8 bases agree with TRBD1. The CDR3 contains 12 residues. The V and J ends lost 5 bases and 12 bases, in that order; junction bases with no gene match: 11. CDR1 and CDR2 (germline): DFQATT, SNEGSKA (reference sequence). The CDR3 coding sequence is TGCAGTGCTTTAGACAGGGGTGGATGGAACACCTTC. It specifies CSALDRGGWNTF.

This clonotype came up many times. The chain employs TRBV7-2 and TRBJ2-7; the D call may be TRBD1 or TRBD2 (7 bases each). The CDR3 is 17 residues long. Germline-derived CDR1 and CDR2 are SGHTA and FQGNSA. Trimming shortened V by 5 bases and J by 7 bases, and 27 bases separated the two germline ends. The CDR3 nucleotides are TGTGCCAGCAGCCTCCAGGGGGGGACCCCTAGTCGAGGAGAGCAGTACTTC. Translation: CASSLQGGTPSRGEQYF.

The sample holds many counts of this clonotype. The chain combines TRBV5-1 with TRBJ1-4, with TRBD1 as a possible D gene (6 bases). Germline CDR1 and CDR2: SGHRS and YFSETQ. The CDR3 loop spans 14 amino acids. Trimming cost V 0 bases and J 8 bases, with 11 bases left between them. CDR3 sequence: CASSLAGADEKLFF. Here the CDR3 DNA reads TGCGCCAGCAGCTTGGCGGGGGCGGACGAAAAACTGTTTTTT.

This clonotype was found many times. The V call is TRBV5-1, the J call TRBJ2-3; 7 bases line up with TRBD1. The CDR3 has 15 residues. V trimming: 4 bases; J trimming: 3 bases; junction bases outside the gene matches: 8. CDR1 and CDR2 from the germline V gene are SGHRS and YFSETQ. The DNA for the CDR3 is TGCGCCAGCAGCACGAGGGGGCTGGAGACAGATACGCAGTATTTT. This encodes CASSTRGLETDTQYF.

This clonotype was seen more than once but under ten times. This chain joins TRBV20-1 and TRBJ2-7; D is unclear. CDR1 and CDR2 (germline): DFQATT, SNEGSKA (reference sequence). CDR3 size: 16 residues. V was pared by 8 bases and J by 0 bases, with 23 bases between. The DNA of the CDR3 is TGCAGTTCCGGTGGTCATCCTGGCGTGATCTCCTACGAGCAGTACTTC. Translated, it gives CSSGGHPGVISYEQYF.

This clonotype was counted at least ten times. The J gene is TRBJ2-3, the V gene TRBV12-3 or TRBV12-4; 11 bases map to TRBD2. There are 14 residues in the CDR3. V lost 5 bases, J lost 5 bases, and 3 bases stayed unmatched. The CDR3 loop reads CASSTSGSGDTQYF. In DNA, the CDR3 is TGTGCCAGCAGTACTAGCGGGAGTGGAGATACGCAGTATTTT.

V is TRBV4-2 and J is TRBJ2-3; 9 nucleotides line up with TRBD2. The CDR3 totals 16 residues. Germline V gives CDR1 LGHNA, CDR2 YNFKEQ. The V gene end was trimmed by 4 bases and the J gene end by 4 bases; junction bases not matched to a gene: 9. DNA for the CDR3: TGTGCCAGCAGCCCCCGACTAGCGGACCCGCCAGATACGCAGTATTTT. Residues: CASSPRLADPPDTQYF.

Note on this clonotype: Sequence at one end of the junction differs from germline and may be a read error. The CDR3 DNA is TGCTGTGCTAGCGAGTGGAGGAGCTCCTACAATGAGCAGTTCTTC. Amino acids: CCASEWRSSYNEQFF. The chain carries TRBV20-1 and TRBJ2-1; tentative D call: TRBD2 (6 bases). The CDR3 length is 15 residues. The germline V gene encodes CDR1 DFQATT and CDR2 SNEGSKA (reference sequence).

This clonotype was counted at least ten times. The V call is TRBV5-1, the J call TRBJ1-1; a possible D gene is TRBD1 (5 bases). Trimming shortened V by 0 bases and J by 4 bases, and 13 bases separated the two germline ends. CDR3 length: 15 amino acids. Germline CDR1 SGHRS, CDR2 YFSETQ. CDR3: CASSLVLDGTTEAFF. The DNA of the CDR3 is TGCGCCAGCAGCTTGGTTCTGGATGGGACCACTGAAGCTTTCTTT. Looking up the rest from reference TRBV5-1 and TRBJ1-1 gives the full variable domain: KAGVTQTPRYLIKTRGQQVTLSCSPISGHRSVSWYQQTPGQGLQFLFEYFSETQRNKGNFPGRFSGRQFSNSRSEMNVSTLELGDSALYLCASSLVLDGTTEAFFGQGTRLTVV.

Comments on this clonotype: This sequence may be a read error, since a much larger clone differs from it by one base. The chain links TRBV7-9 to TRBJ1-1; D is unresolved. The CDR3 extends over 17 amino acids. Between the trimmed V and J ends, which lost 4 bases and 0 bases, there was a span of 18 bases. The germline CDR1 and CDR2 sequences are SEHNR and FQNEAQ (reference sequence). CDR3 amino acids: CASSWTPTRQMNTEAFF. The CDR3 region has the DNA TGTGCCAGCAGCTGGACTCCCACGAGGCAAATGAACACTGAAGCTTTCTTT.

Points on this clonotype: This may be a read error: a much more frequent sequence differs by one nucleotide. The gene calls are TRBV21-1 and TRBJ1-2; the table's D gene call, TRBD1, was not cross checked with the DNA. TRBV21-1 is deemed a pseudogene. This CDR3 region has 13 residues. CDR3 residues: CASITRQGDGCTF. The CDR3 region has the DNA TGTGCCAGCATCACTAGACAGGGGGATGGCTGCACCTTC.

The chain has TRBV7-2 and TRBJ2-7, with D possibly matching TRBD2 (5 bases). V lost 5 bases and J 0 bases, leaving 11 bases between the germline ends. This CDR3 comprises 14 residues. Germline V gives CDR1 SGHTA, CDR2 FQGNSA. Here the CDR3 DNA reads TGTGCCAGCAGCCCGGGGAGAGTCTCCTACGAGCAGTACTTC. The encoded protein is CASSPGRVSYEQYF.

This clonotype appeared many times. The chain is built from TRBV15 and TRBJ2-3; tentatively, D is TRBD1 (5 bases). V was shortened by 7 bases and J by 3 bases, with 14 bases between the two germline ends. This CDR3 has 14 residues. Germline CDR1 LNHNV, CDR2 YYDKDF (reference sequence). CDR3: CATNRRQRTDTQYF. The DNA for the CDR3 is TGTGCCACCAACAGGCGCCAACGAACAGATACGCAGTATTTT.